Below are 20 T cell receptor beta chains sequenced from a single sample in a study of PD-1 blockade in classical Hodgkin lymphoma. Sample time point: newly diagnosed, previously untreated cHL patient sample. Magnetic negative selection of thawed PBMCs was the method by which CD4+ T cells were purified. TCRdb's table, derived via immunoSEQ multiplex PCR, lists solely in-frame clones and lacks some. The sample holds 20,000 to 25,000 clones, 75% to 90% seen once. Sequencing input: CD4+ T cells from blood. The receptors derive from a human donor with classical Hodgkin lymphoma.

This clone was observed a single time. CDR3 residues: CASSPGHTNTGELFF. DNA of the CDR3: TGTGCCAGTAGCCCGGGACATACGAACACCGGGGAGCTGTTTTTT. This chain connects TRBV19 to TRBJ2-2; weak D call: TRBD1 (6 bases). This CDR3 region has 15 residues. V was shortened by 6 bases and J by 0 bases, with 11 bases between the two germline ends. CDR1 LNHDA and CDR2 SQIVND come from the germline V gene (reference sequence).

This rearrangement joins TRBV6-6 to TRBJ2-7; possible D gene TRBD2, 6 bases. V was shortened by 6 bases and J by 0 bases, with 15 bases between the two germline ends. Germline V gives CDR1 MNHNY, CDR2 SVGAGI (reference sequence). The CDR3 runs 15 residues. CDR3 bases: TGTGCCAGCAGCCAGACGGGACTGGTCTCCTACGAGCAGTACTTC. Its protein is CASSQTGLVSYEQYF.

The gene calls are TRBV30 and TRBJ1-2, with 8 bases aligning to TRBD1. Germline-derived CDR1 and CDR2 are GTSNPN and SVGIG (reference sequence). CDR3 length: 14 amino acids. Trimming removed 0 bases from V and 8 bases from J; junction bases left unmatched: 8. This chain's CDR3 is CAWSVGTGVSGYTF. CDR3 DNA sequence: TGTGCCTGGAGTGTAGGGACAGGCGTGTCCGGCTACACCTTC.

The chain links TRBV4-2 to TRBJ1-1; the match to TRBD1 covers 7 bases. The CDR3 runs to 17 residues. The ends lost 0 bases at V and 5 bases at J; junction bases unmatched: 12. Germline lookup yields CDR1 LGHNA and CDR2 YNFKEQ. Here the CDR3 reads CASSQDRGAGGSTEAFF. The CDR3, as DNA: TGTGCCAGCAGCCAAGATAGAGGGGCAGGGGGAAGTACTGAAGCTTTCTTT.

The chain recombines TRBV7-8 with TRBJ1-5, with D possibly TRBD1 on 5 matching bases. V was trimmed by 1 base and J by 5 bases, leaving 12 bases between them. CDR1 SGHVS and CDR2 FQNEAQ come from the germline V gene. The CDR3 covers 15 residues. In nucleotides, the CDR3 is TGTGCCAGCAGCTTAGGGGGGACTGGGGATCAGCCCCAGCATTTT. Encoded protein: CASSLGGTGDQPQHF.

This rearrangement joins TRBV5-1 to TRBJ2-1, with D possibly matching TRBD2 (5 bases). Germline loops: CDR1 SGHRS, CDR2 YFSETQ. The CDR3 totals 14 residues. The V end was cut by 4 bases, the J end by 8 bases, with 16 bases between. As DNA, the CDR3 is TGCGCCAGCAGCCCGAGGACTCTTCGGGATGAGCAGTTCTTC. Residues: CASSPRTLRDEQFF.

This clone was detected only a few times. The rearrangement links TRBV28 to TRBJ1-3; 8 bases align to TRBD1. This CDR3 is built from 16 residues. Trimming took 6 bases from V and 2 from J; bases not matched to a gene: 9. CDR1 is MDHEN, CDR2 SYDVKM, per germline. For the CDR3, the DNA is TGTGCCAGCAGCCAGTGGACAGGGCGACCTGGAAACACCATATATTTT. The encoded protein is CASSQWTGRPGNTIYF.

The chain links TRBV19 to TRBJ1-5, with 7 bases fitting TRBD1. CDR1 and CDR2 (germline): LNHDA, SQIVND (reference sequence). V lost 9 bases to trimming and J lost 0 bases; unmatched junction nucleotides: 11. The CDR3 has 16 residues. The CDR3: CASSFYRGDSNQPQHF. CDR3 DNA sequence: TGTGCCAGCTCCTTCTACAGGGGTGATAGCAATCAGCCCCAGCATTTT.

The gene calls are TRBV29-1 and TRBJ2-7, with 7 bases that match TRBD2. The CDR3 spans 14 residues. With V trimmed by 4 bases and J by 6 bases, 12 bases remained unmatched. Looked up from germline, CDR1 is SQVTM and CDR2 is ANQGSEA. In DNA form, the CDR3 reads TGCAGCGTTGGGGTTGTGGGAGGGCCCGCCGAGCAGTACTTC. It yields the protein CSVGVVGGPAEQYF.

The V call is TRBV19, the J call TRBJ1-2; D not certain. CDR3 length: 14 residues. V lost 5 bases, J lost 0 bases, and 10 bases lay in between. Germline loops: CDR1 LNHDA, CDR2 SQIVND (reference sequence). CDR3 bases: TGTGCCAGTAGTTCGGTAGCAGCTAACTATGGCTACACCTTC. Its protein product is CASSSVAANYGYTF. The full variable domain, completed using reference TRBV19 and TRBJ1-2, is DGGITQSPKYLFRKEGQNVTLSCEQNLNHDAMYWYRQDPGQGLRLIYYSQIVNDFQKGDIAEGYSVSREKKESFPLTVTSAQKNPTAFYLCASSSVAANYGYTFGSGTRLTVV.

V gene TRBV5-6 combines with J gene TRBJ2-7; no clear D gene. The germline CDR1 and CDR2 sequences are SGHDT and YYEEEE. The V end lost 6 bases, the J end lost 3 bases, and 22 bases lay between the germline ends. This CDR3 is 16 amino acids long. CDR3 DNA sequence: TGTGCCAGCAACTTTCCTGTAAATACCCCTTACTACGAGCAGTACTTC. This sequence encodes CASNFPVNTPYYEQYF.

The CDR3, as DNA: TGTGCCAGCAGTACGGACAGGGCCGGAGGGGATACGCAGTATTTT. Protein: CASSTDRAGGDTQYF. The V gene is TRBV2, the J gene TRBJ2-3; 8 bases line up with TRBD1. The length of the CDR3 is 15 residues. CDR1 and CDR2 (germline): SNHLY, FYNNEI. With 5 bases clipped from V and 6 bases from J, the junction kept 10 bases outside the gene matches.

V usage is TRBV6-6 and J usage is TRBJ1-1; no clear D. Per the germline V gene, CDR1 is MNHNY and CDR2 is SVGAGI (reference sequence). CDR3 length: 13 residues. The V gene lost 6 bases and the J gene lost 10 bases, with 18 bases spanning the gap. Here the CDR3 DNA reads TGTGCCAGCAGCCCCGGCCTGGGCCGTGTAGCTTTCTTT. Residues: CASSPGLGRVAFF.

The genes are TRBV5-4 and TRBJ2-2; TRBD1 might be the D (5 bases). V was trimmed by 7 bases and J by 7 bases, leaving 17 bases between them. Looked up from germline, CDR1 is SGHNT and CDR2 is YYREEE (reference sequence). The CDR3 covers 14 residues. The CDR3 spells CASGSNQGVGELFF. CDR3 nucleotide sequence: TGTGCCAGCGGTTCAAATCAGGGCGTCGGGGAGCTGTTTTTT. The whole variable domain, filled in from reference TRBV5-4 and TRBJ2-2, reads ETGVTQSPTHLIKTRGQQVTLRCSSQSGHNTVSWYQQALGQGPQFIFQYYREEENGRGNFPPRFSGLQFPNYSSELNVNALELDDSALYLCASGSNQGVGELFFGEGSRLTVL.

The chain recombines TRBV9 with TRBJ2-6, with 8 bases that match TRBD2. This CDR3 comprises 16 residues. Germline CDR1 SGDLS, CDR2 YYNGEE. The trim removed 3 bases at V and 4 bases at J, leaving 6 bases unmatched. This CDR3 is CASSASGSWGANVLTF. The DNA for the CDR3 is TGTGCCAGCAGCGCTAGCGGGTCGTGGGGGGCCAACGTCCTGACTTTC.

The chain uses TRBV30 and TRBJ1-1; TRBD1 matches at 10 bases. Germline V gives CDR1 GTSNPN, CDR2 SVGIG (reference sequence). CDR3 size: 13 residues. The ends lost 4 bases at V and 8 bases at J; junction bases unmatched: 7. Here the CDR3 DNA reads TGTGCCTGGAAGGGGACAGGGGAAGGGGAAGCTTTCTTT. Translating gives CAWKGTGEGEAFF.

The rearrangement uses TRBV5-1 and TRBJ2-5, with a possible D match to TRBD2 (6 bases). The CDR3 totals 15 residues. Germline values: CDR1 SGHRS, CDR2 YFSETQ. V lost 5 bases to trimming and J lost 1 base, with 15 bases between them. The CDR3 DNA is TGCGCCAGCAGGAGGGAGGCTCACCCCCAAGAGACCCAGTACTTC. Protein: CASRREAHPQETQYF.

The chain links TRBV28 to TRBJ2-3, with a weak D call TRBD1 (9 bases). V was cut by 8 bases and J by 6 bases, with 21 bases left in between. The CDR3 loop spans 15 amino acids. Germline CDR1 is MDHEN and CDR2 is SYDVKM. CDR3 sequence (DNA): TGTGCCAGCTCCGGGGGGGACAGGGCGTCTGATACGCAGTATTTT. This gives the protein CASSGGDRASDTQYF.

This clone was detected a few times. This chain joins TRBV4-3 and TRBJ1-1; no clear D. Germline CDR1 LGHNA, CDR2 YSLEER. V lost 2 bases and J lost 5, with 15 bases in between. This CDR3 has 15 residues. DNA for the CDR3: TGCGCCAGCAGCCAATCCGGTTGGGGAGGAACTGAAGCTTTCTTT. This encodes CASSQSGWGGTEAFF.

The chain couples TRBV28 to TRBJ1-2, with D maybe TRBD1 (6 bases). Germline V CDR1 and CDR2: MDHEN, SYDVKM. V gave up 3 bases and J gave up 8 bases, with 10 bases separating them. CDR3 length: 12 amino acids. The CDR3 nucleotides are TGTGCCAGCAGTTTTACGGGGGGCGGCTACACCTTC. It is translated as CASSFTGGGYTF.